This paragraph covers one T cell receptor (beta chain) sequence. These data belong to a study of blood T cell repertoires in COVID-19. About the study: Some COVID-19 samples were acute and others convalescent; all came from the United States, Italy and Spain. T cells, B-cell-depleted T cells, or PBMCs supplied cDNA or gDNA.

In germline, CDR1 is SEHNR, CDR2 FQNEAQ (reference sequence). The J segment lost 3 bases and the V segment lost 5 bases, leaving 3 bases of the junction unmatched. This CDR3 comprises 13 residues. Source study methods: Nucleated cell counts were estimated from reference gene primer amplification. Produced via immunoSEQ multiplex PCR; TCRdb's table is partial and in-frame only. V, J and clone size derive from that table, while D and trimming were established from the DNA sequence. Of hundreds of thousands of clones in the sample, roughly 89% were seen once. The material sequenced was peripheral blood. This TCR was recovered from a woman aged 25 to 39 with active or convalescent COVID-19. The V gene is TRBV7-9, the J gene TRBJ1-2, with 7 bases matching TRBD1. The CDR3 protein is CASSQGTDYGYTF. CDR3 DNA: TGTGCCAGCAGCCAAGGGACAGACTATGGCTACACCTTC. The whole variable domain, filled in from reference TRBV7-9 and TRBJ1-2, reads DTGVSQNPRHKITKRGQNVTFRCDPISEHNRLYWYRQTLGQGPEFLTYFQNEAQLEKSRLLSDRFSAERPKGSFSTLEIQRTEQGDSAMYLCASSQGTDYGYTFGSGTRLTVV.